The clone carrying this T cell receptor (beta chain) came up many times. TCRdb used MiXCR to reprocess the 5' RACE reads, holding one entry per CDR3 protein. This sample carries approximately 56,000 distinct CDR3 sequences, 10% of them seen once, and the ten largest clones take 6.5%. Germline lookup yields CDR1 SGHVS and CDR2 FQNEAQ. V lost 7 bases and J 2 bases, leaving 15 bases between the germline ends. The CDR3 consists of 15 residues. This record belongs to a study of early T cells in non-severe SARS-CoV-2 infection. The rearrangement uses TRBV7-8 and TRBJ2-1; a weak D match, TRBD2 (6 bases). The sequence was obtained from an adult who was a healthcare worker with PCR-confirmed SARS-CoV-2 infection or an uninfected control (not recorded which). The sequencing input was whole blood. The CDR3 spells CASTPVRGAYNEQFF. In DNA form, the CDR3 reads TGTGCCAGCACCCCGGTGCGGGGAGCCTACAATGAGCAGTTCTTC.